This T cell receptor (beta chain) is from a study of identical twins. TCRdb independently ran MiXCR on the 5' RACE reads; one entry per CDR3 protein. The table has over 600,000 distinct CDR3 sequences, roughly 20% seen once. The CDR3 length is 15 residues. CDR1 SQVTM and CDR2 ANQGSEA come from the germline V gene. The V and J ends lost 6 bases and 0 bases, in that order; junction bases with no gene match: 8. This clonotype showed up just a few times. A further study also used this sample, focusing on T cells expressing NK-cell markers. As that report states: Dominant NKG2C+ clonotype frequencies of about 1.0-8% of CD8+ T cells were measured in roughly 6 donors.

Sequenced input: PBMCs. This TCR derives from a woman between 18 and 29 years old in good health. The chain has TRBV29-1 and TRBJ2-1; 7 bases align to TRBD2. The CDR3 loop reads CSVRAGTSSYNEQFF. The CDR3 region has the DNA TGCAGCGTCCGAGCGGGGACCTCCTCCTACAATGAGCAGTTCTTC.